This is a list of T cell receptor beta chains from one sample in a study of OX40 agonist ivuxolimab in advanced cancers. Using immunoSEQ multiplex PCR, the repertoire was profiled, and TCRdb retains in-frame clones only, with some absent. The sample includes tens of thousands of clones, 65% to 85% of them seen just once. The sample was CD4+ or CD8+ T cells sorted from blood, taken in a trial of the OX40 agonist ivuxolimab. The receptors were gathered from an adult with an advanced solid tumor such as melanoma, head and neck, liver or kidney cancer. Each CDR3 is given with its conserved first and last residue. Fields, in order: CDR3 protein, CDR3 DNA, D gene, J gene, clone size, CDR3 length, V gene. The D gene is left open where the match is weak. Some rows mark clone size as missing; the rest say once, few, many or name a class of expanded clone.

cdr3_aa: CASSPTEGTGELFF
cdr3_nt: TGCGCCAGCAGCCCTACAGAGGGGACCGGGGAGCTGTTTTTT
d_call: NA
j_call: TRBJ2-2
clone_size: few
cdr3_length: 14
v_call: TRBV5-1

cdr3_aa: CSVAVALNTEAFF
cdr3_nt: TGCAGCGTTGCGGTGGCCTTGAACACTGAAGCTTTCTTT
d_call: NA
j_call: TRBJ1-1
clone_size: NA
cdr3_length: 13
v_call: TRBV29-1

cdr3_aa: CASSSRGRNTEAFF
cdr3_nt: TGTGCCAGCAGCTCCAGGGGTCGGAACACTGAAGCTTTCTTT
d_call: NA
j_call: TRBJ1-1
clone_size: NA
cdr3_length: 14
v_call: TRBV7-6

cdr3_aa: CASKGANTGELFF
cdr3_nt: TGTGCCAGTAAGGGGGCCAACACCGGGGAGCTGTTTTTT
d_call: TRBD1
j_call: TRBJ2-2
clone_size: NA
cdr3_length: 13
v_call: TRBV7-2

cdr3_aa: CASSKPRGNTEAFF
cdr3_nt: TGTGCCAGCAGTAAGCCTCGGGGGAACACTGAAGCTTTCTTT
d_call: NA
j_call: TRBJ1-1
clone_size: NA
cdr3_length: 14
v_call: TRBV6-5

cdr3_aa: CASSLDGFEQYF
cdr3_nt: TGCGCCAGCAGCTTGGACGGTTTTGAGCAGTACTTC
d_call: NA
j_call: TRBJ2-7
clone_size: NA
cdr3_length: 12
v_call: TRBV5-1

cdr3_aa: CASSLGAAGSTEAFF
cdr3_nt: TGTGCCAGCAGCTTAGGGGCCGCCGGGAGCACTGAAGCTTTCTTT
d_call: NA
j_call: TRBJ1-1
clone_size: few
cdr3_length: 15
v_call: TRBV7-2

cdr3_aa: CASSVLAGASTDTQYF
cdr3_nt: TGTGCCAGCAGTGTGTTAGCGGGGGCCTCCACAGATACGCAGTATTTT
d_call: TRBD2
j_call: TRBJ2-3
clone_size: NA
cdr3_length: 16
v_call: TRBV6-4

cdr3_aa: CASSPERGALGNTIYF
cdr3_nt: TGTGCCAGCAGCCCGGAACGGGGGGCGCTCGGAAACACCATATATTTT
d_call: NA
j_call: TRBJ1-3
clone_size: NA
cdr3_length: 16
v_call: TRBV7-8

cdr3_aa: CASSEGRGGNSPLHF
cdr3_nt: TGCGCCAGCAGTGAGGGCAGGGGAGGGAATTCACCCCTCCACTTT
d_call: NA
j_call: TRBJ1-6
clone_size: NA
cdr3_length: 15
v_call: TRBV10-1

cdr3_aa: CASILTGGGNTIYF
cdr3_nt: TGTGCCAGCATCCTAACGGGGGGGGGAAACACCATATATTTT
d_call: NA
j_call: TRBJ1-3
clone_size: NA
cdr3_length: 14
v_call: TRBV28

cdr3_aa: CAISELRDPLADTQYF
cdr3_nt: TGTGCCATCAGTGAGCTCCGGGACCCCCTGGCAGATACGCAGTATTTT
d_call: NA
j_call: TRBJ2-3
clone_size: NA
cdr3_length: 16
v_call: TRBV10-3

cdr3_aa: CASSFSNQETQYF
cdr3_nt: TGCGCCAGCAGCTTTTCAAACCAAGAGACCCAGTACTTC
d_call: NA
j_call: TRBJ2-5
clone_size: NA
cdr3_length: 13
v_call: TRBV5-1

cdr3_aa: CASSFILNTQYF
cdr3_nt: TGTGCCAGCAGTTTTATTTTGAATACGCAGTATTTT
d_call: NA
j_call: TRBJ2-3
clone_size: NA
cdr3_length: 12
v_call: TRBV28

cdr3_aa: CASRSQGLAFF
cdr3_nt: TGTGCCAGCAGGTCGCAGGGGCTGGCTTTCTTT
d_call: NA
j_call: TRBJ1-1
clone_size: NA
cdr3_length: 11
v_call: TRBV2

cdr3_aa: CASSLSRQGQETQYF
cdr3_nt: TGTGCCAGCAGCTTGTCCAGACAGGGCCAAGAGACCCAGTACTTC
d_call: TRBD1
j_call: TRBJ2-5
clone_size: once
cdr3_length: 15
v_call: TRBV5-8

cdr3_aa: CASSYPPRTDTQYF
cdr3_nt: TGTGCCAGCAGTTACCCCCCACGCACAGATACGCAGTATTTT
d_call: NA
j_call: TRBJ2-3
clone_size: NA
cdr3_length: 14
v_call: TRBV6-6

cdr3_aa: CASSYSRRWGIEKLFF
cdr3_nt: TGTGCCAGCAGTTACTCGAGGCGATGGGGGATTGAAAAACTGTTTTTT
d_call: NA
j_call: TRBJ1-4
clone_size: NA
cdr3_length: 16
v_call: TRBV6-5